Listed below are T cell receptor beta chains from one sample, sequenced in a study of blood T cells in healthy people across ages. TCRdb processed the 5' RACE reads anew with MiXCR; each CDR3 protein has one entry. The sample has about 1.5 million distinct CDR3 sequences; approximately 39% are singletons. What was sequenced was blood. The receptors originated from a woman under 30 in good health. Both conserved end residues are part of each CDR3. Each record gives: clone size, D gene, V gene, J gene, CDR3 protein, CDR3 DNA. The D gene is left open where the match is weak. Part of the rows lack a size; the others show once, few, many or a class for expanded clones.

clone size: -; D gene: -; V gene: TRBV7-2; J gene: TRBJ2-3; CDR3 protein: CASSLIGTLTADTQYF; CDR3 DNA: TGTGCCAGCAGCTTAATCGGGACACTAACGGCAGATACGCAGTATTTT
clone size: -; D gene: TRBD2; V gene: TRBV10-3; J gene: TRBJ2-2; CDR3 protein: CAISENPGLSTGELFF; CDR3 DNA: TGTGCCATCAGTGAAAATCCGGGACTATCCACCGGGGAGCTGTTTTTT
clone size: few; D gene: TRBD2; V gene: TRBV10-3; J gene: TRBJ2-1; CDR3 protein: CAIIAGTSNNEQFF; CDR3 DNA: TGTGCCATCATCGCCGGGACTAGTAACAATGAGCAGTTCTTC
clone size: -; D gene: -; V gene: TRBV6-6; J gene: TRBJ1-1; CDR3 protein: CASSSPTDYTEAFF; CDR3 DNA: TGTGCCAGCAGCTCACCGACTGACTACACTGAAGCTTTCTTT
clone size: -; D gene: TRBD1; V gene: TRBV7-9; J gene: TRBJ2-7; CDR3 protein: CASSSGTGSTYEQYF; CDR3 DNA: TGTGCCAGCAGCTCCGGGACAGGTTCTACCTACGAGCAGTACTTC
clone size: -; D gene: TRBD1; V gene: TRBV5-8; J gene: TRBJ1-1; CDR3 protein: CASSLVRQGGMNTEAFF; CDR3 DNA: TGTGCCAGCAGCTTGGTCCGACAGGGGGGAATGAACACTGAAGCTTTCTTT
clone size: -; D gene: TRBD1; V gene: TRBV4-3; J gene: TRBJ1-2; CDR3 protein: CASSQEGTGLFPYGYTF; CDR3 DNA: TGCGCCAGCAGCCAAGAAGGGACAGGGCTCTTCCCCTATGGCTACACCTTC
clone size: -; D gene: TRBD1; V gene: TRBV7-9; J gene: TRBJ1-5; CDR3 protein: CASSLPGQGVRKDQPQHF; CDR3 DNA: TGTGCCAGCAGCTTACCCGGACAGGGGGTTCGTAAGGATCAGCCCCAGCATTTT
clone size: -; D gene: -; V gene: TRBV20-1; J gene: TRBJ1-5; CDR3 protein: CSARYTRDQPQHF; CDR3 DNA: TGCAGTGCTAGATACACAAGGGATCAGCCCCAGCATTTT
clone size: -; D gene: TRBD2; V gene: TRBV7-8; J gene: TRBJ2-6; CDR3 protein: CASRPGLAASTGANVLTF; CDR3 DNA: TGTGCCAGCAGACCGGGACTAGCGGCTTCAACTGGGGCCAACGTCCTGACTTTC
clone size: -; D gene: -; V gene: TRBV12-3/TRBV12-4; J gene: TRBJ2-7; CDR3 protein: CASSLTTAGTYEQYF; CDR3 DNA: TGTGCCAGCAGTTTAACGACCGCTGGCACCTACGAGCAGTACTTC
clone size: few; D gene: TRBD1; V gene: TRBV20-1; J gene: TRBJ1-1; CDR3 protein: CSAPGQGGTEAFF; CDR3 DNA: TGCAGTGCTCCGGGACAGGGGGGCACTGAAGCTTTCTTT
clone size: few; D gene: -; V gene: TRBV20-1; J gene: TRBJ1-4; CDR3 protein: CSAPWRGIKEKLFF; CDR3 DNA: TGCAGTGCCCCCTGGAGAGGTATTAAGGAAAAACTGTTTTTT
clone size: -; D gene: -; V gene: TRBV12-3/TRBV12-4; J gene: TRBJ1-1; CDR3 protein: CASRLRRAEAFF; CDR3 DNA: TGTGCCAGCAGACTACGACGGGCCGAAGCTTTCTTT
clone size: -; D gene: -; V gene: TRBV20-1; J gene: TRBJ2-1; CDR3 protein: CSARDLGGGSYNEQFF; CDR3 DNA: TGCAGTGCTAGAGATCTTGGGGGGGGCTCTTACAATGAGCAGTTCTTC
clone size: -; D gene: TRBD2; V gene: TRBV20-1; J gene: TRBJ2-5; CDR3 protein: CSAIGTSGREYEQYF; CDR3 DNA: TGCAGTGCTATAGGGACTAGCGGGAGAGAGTATGAGCAGTACTTC
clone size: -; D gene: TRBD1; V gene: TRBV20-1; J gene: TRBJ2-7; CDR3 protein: CSASGTVYNEQYF; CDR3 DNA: TGCAGTGCTAGCGGGACAGTTTACAATGAGCAGTACTTC
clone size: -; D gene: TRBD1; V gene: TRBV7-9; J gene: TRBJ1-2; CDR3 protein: CASSSGQGTGYGYTF; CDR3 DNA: TGTGCCAGCAGCTCGGGACAGGGGACGGGTTATGGCTACACCTTC
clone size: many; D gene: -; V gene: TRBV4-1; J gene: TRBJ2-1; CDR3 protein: CASSPFGTDNEQFF; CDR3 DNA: TGCGCCAGCAGCCCGTTCGGTACTGACAATGAGCAGTTCTTC
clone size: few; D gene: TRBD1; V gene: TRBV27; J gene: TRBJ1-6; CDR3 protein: CASSLRQGAIPLHF; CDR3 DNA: TGTGCCAGCAGTCTGCGACAGGGGGCGATACCCCTCCACTTT
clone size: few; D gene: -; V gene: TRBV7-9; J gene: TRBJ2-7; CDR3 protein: CASSLAAGTYYEQYF; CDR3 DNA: TGTGCCAGCAGCTTAGCGGCGGGGACCTACTACGAGCAGTACTTC
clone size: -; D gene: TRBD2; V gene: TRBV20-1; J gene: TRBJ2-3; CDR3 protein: CSHPTSGRSDTQYF; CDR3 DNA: TGCAGCCACCCGACTAGCGGGAGGTCAGATACGCAGTATTTT
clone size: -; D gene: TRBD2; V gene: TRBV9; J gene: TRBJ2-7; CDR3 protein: CASSVAERGPFEQYF; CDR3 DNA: TGTGCCAGCAGCGTAGCTGAGCGGGGTCCCTTCGAGCAGTACTTC
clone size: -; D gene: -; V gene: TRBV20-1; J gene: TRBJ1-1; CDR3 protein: CSARDLPGEVTEAFF; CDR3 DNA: TGCAGTGCTAGAGATCTTCCAGGCGAGGTCACTGAAGCTTTCTTT
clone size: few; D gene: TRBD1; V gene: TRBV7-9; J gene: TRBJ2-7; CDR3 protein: CASSTTTGVKAYEQYF; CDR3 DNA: TGTGCCAGCAGCACTACGACAGGGGTCAAAGCCTACGAGCAGTACTTC
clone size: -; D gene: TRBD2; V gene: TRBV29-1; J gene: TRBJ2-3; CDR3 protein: CSVTGTSGATDTQYF; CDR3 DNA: TGCAGCGTGACCGGGACTAGCGGGGCCACAGATACGCAGTATTTT
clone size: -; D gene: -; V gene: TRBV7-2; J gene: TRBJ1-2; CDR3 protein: CASSFRPQNYGYTF; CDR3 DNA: TGTGCCAGCAGCTTCAGGCCACAGAACTATGGCTACACCTTC
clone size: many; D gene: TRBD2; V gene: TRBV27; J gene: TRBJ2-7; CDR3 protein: CASSLGLAVRGHEQYF; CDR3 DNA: TGTGCCAGCAGTTTAGGCCTAGCGGTGAGGGGCCACGAGCAGTACTTC
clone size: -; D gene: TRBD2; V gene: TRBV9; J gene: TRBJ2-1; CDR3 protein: CASSVGGTSGPNEQFF; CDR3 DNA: TGTGCCAGCAGCGTCGGCGGGACTAGCGGGCCGAATGAGCAGTTCTTC
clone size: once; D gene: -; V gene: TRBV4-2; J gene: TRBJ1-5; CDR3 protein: CASSQDIRWNQPQHF; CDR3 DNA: TGTGCCAGCAGCCAAGATATCAGGTGGAATCAGCCCCAGCATTTT